This T cell receptor beta chain was recovered during a study of blood T cells in healthy people across ages. Study results and limitations: Versus aged donors, long-lived donors had higher diversity and more naive CD4+ cells.

In this sample, this clonotype turned up a few times. Its antigen remains unidentified. A sample-barcoded 5' primer and a J-beta primer mix were used in a second PCR of roughly 6 to 12 cycles. TCRdb independently ran MiXCR on the 5' RACE reads; one entry per CDR3 protein. The sample consists of around 970,000 distinct CDR3 sequences, 45% to 60% of them appearing once. The CDR3 has 16 amino acids. Unmatched junction bases numbered 12, after V lost 5 bases and J lost 2 bases. Per germline, CDR1 ENHRY and CDR2 SYGVKD. This receptor was identified in a woman aged 60-70 years in good health. Sample: blood. V gene TRBV10-3 combines with J gene TRBJ2-7; 7 positions match TRBD1. CDR3 nucleotides: TGTGCCATCAGTAATCAATTTTCGGGACAGACCTACGAGCAGTACTTC. This codes for CAISNQFSGQTYEQYF.